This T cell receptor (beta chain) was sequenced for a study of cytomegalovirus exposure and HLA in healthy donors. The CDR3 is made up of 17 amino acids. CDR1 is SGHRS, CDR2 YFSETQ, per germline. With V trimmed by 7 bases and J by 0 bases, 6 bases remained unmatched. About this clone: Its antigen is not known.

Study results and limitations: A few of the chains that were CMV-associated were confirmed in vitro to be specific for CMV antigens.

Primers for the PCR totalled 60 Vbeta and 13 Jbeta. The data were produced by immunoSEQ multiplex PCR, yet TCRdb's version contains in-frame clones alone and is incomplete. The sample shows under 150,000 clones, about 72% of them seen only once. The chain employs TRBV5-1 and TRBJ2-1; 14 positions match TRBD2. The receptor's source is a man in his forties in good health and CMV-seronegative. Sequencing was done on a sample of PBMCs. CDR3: CASGIGTSGSSYNEQFF. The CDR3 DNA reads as TGCGCCAGCGGGATCGGGACTAGCGGGAGCTCCTACAATGAGCAGTTCTTC.